These T cell receptor beta chains were read from a single sample in a study of cytomegalovirus exposure and HLA in healthy donors. Sequencing was performed with immunoSEQ multiplex PCR; in TCRdb, only in-frame clones are kept and a portion is missing. The sample lists some 120,000 clones, 75% to 80% seen once, with 5.5% to 8% in the top ten. The sample was PBMCs. The receptors derive from a woman in her forties in good health and CMV-seronegative. CDR3s include the opening cysteine and the closing phenylalanine or tryptophan. Fields, in order: D gene, clone size, J gene, V gene, CDR3 DNA, CDR3 protein. The D gene is left open where the match is weak. Not every row has a clone size; where given, it reads once, few, many or a size class.

D: .; size: once; J: TRBJ2-2; V: TRBV5-1; DNA: TGCGCCAGCAGCGCAAGACAGAACACCGGGGAGCTGTTTTTT; CDR3: CASSARQNTGELFF
D: .; size: .; J: TRBJ2-5; V: TRBV7-2; DNA: TGTGCCAGCAGCCCATCCCCGGGAGAGACCCAGTACTTC; CDR3: CASSPSPGETQYF
D: .; size: .; J: TRBJ1-2; V: TRBV28; DNA: TGTGCCAGCAGCCCCAGCTATCTGGGGCGCTCGGATGGCTACACCTTC; CDR3: CASSPSYLGRSDGYTF
D: TRBD1; size: .; J: TRBJ2-7; V: TRBV27; DNA: TGTGCCAGCAGTTTGATACAGGGGTACGGCCCCTCGTACGAGCAGTACTTC; CDR3: CASSLIQGYGPSYEQYF
D: .; size: few; J: TRBJ2-5; V: TRBV5-4; DNA: TGTGCCAGCAGCTCGCAGGGGTCCCAAGAGACCCAGTACTTC; CDR3: CASSSQGSQETQYF
D: .; size: .; J: TRBJ2-1; V: TRBV15; DNA: TGTGCCACCAGCACGAGTCCACAGGGAGGGGATGAGCAGTTCTTC; CDR3: CATSTSPQGGDEQFF
D: .; size: few; J: TRBJ1-5; V: TRBV1; DNA: TGCACCAGCAGTGGAGCCGGGACAGGGGGCGCGGATCAGCCCCAGCATTTT; CDR3: CTSSGAGTGGADQPQHF
D: TRBD1; size: .; J: TRBJ1-4; V: TRBV28; DNA: TGTGCCAGCAGTCCCGCGACAGGGCTGGAAACTAATGAAAAACTGTTTTTT; CDR3: CASSPATGLETNEKLFF
D: TRBD1; size: .; J: TRBJ2-6; V: TRBV7-2; DNA: TGTGCCAGCAGTCGGACAGGGCCAGGGGCCAACGTCCTGACTTTC; CDR3: CASSRTGPGANVLTF
D: .; size: .; J: TRBJ1-2; V: TRBV7-9; DNA: TGTGCCAGCAGCTTAGGATCAGGGAACTATGGCTACACCTTC; CDR3: CASSLGSGNYGYTF
D: TRBD2; size: .; J: TRBJ2-3; V: TRBV18; DNA: TGTGCCAGCTCACCTGGACTAGCGGGGAGCACAGATACGCAGTATTTT; CDR3: CASSPGLAGSTDTQYF
D: TRBD1; size: few; J: TRBJ2-7; V: TRBV2; DNA: TGTGCCAGCAGCCACCGGGACAGCTCCTACGAGCAGTACTTC; CDR3: CASSHRDSSYEQYF